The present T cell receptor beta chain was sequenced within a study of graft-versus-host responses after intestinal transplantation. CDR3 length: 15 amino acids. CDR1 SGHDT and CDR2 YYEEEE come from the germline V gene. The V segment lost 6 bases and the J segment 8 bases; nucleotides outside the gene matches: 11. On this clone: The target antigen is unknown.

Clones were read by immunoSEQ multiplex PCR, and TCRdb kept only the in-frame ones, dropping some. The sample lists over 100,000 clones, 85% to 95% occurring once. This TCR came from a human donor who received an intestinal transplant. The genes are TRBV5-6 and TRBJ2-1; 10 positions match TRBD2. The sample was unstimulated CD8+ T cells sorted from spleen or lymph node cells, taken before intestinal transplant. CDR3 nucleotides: TGTGCCAGCAACTTCGGGACTAGCGTATTCGATGAGCAGTTCTTC. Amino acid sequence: CASNFGTSVFDEQFF. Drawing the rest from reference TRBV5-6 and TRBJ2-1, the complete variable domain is DAGVTQSPTHLIKTRGQQVTLRCSPKSGHDTVSWYQQALGQGPQFIFQYYEEEERQRGNFPDRFSGHQFPNYSSELNVNALLLGDSALYLCASNFGTSVFDEQFFGPGTRLTVL.